Listed here are 3 T cell receptor beta chains from one sample, sequenced in a study of blood T cells in healthy people across ages. Primed by a sample-barcoded 5' primer and a J-beta primer mix, a second PCR proceeded for about 6 to 12 cycles. TCRdb reanalysed the 5' RACE reads using MiXCR and keeps one entry per CDR3 protein. This table has hundreds of thousands of distinct CDR3 sequences, around 62% appearing once. Material: blood. All receptors come from a man aged 25-40 years in good health.

This clonotype was picked up a small number of times. The chain combines TRBV12-3 or TRBV12-4 with TRBJ1-4; a weak D match, TRBD1 (6 bases). V lost 6 bases and J 7 bases, leaving 9 bases between the germline ends. The CDR3 sequence is 12 residues long. In nucleotides, the CDR3 is TGTGCCAGCAGGCTCAGGGGTGAAAAACTGTTTTTT. Translation: CASRLRGEKLFF.

The chain combines TRBV20-1 with TRBJ2-1; 8 nucleotides agree with TRBD1. This CDR3 has 15 residues. V gave up 5 bases and J gave up 5 bases; unmatched junction bases: 11. CDR1 and CDR2 (germline): DFQATT, SNEGSKA (reference sequence). The CDR3 protein is CSASGGQGRDNEQFF. The CDR3 DNA follows: TGCAGTGCTTCCGGAGGACAGGGTCGGGACAATGAGCAGTTCTTC.

This clonotype has only a few counts. The rearrangement joins TRBV27 to TRBJ2-3; the D gene is possibly TRBD2 (7 bases). V lost 1 base and J 0 bases, leaving 17 bases between the germline ends. The CDR3 totals 18 residues. CDR1 is MNHEY, CDR2 SMNVEV, per germline (reference sequence). The CDR3 is CASSLWGGAGYSTDTQYF. The CDR3 DNA follows: TGTGCCAGCAGTTTATGGGGGGGGGCAGGATATAGCACAGATACGCAGTATTTT.